The 29 T cell receptor beta chains below all came from one sample that was sequenced in a study of tumor-infiltrating lymphocytes in primary liver carcinoma. Synthesis of TCR beta cDNA was carried out from 450 to 650 ng total RNA with a constant-region primer. TCR beta libraries came from three nested multiplex PCR rounds using slightly modified ARM-PCR. PCR rounds one and two used TRBV1-TRBV30 forward primers with a C-beta reverse primer for 10 cycles each. MiXCR, applied by TCRdb to the multiplex PCR reads, yields one record per CDR3 protein. The table lists 330,000 or so distinct CDR3 sequences, around three fifths of them singletons. It was unsorted whole blood that yielded blood RNA, and germline DNA was also extracted. Sequences were obtained from peripheral blood. Every receptor here comes from a man aged 35-49 years with primary liver carcinoma and hepatitis B virus infection.

V is TRBV11-2 and J is TRBJ1-2; 9 positions match TRBD1. This CDR3 comprises 15 residues. The ends lost 9 bases at V and 9 bases at J; junction bases unmatched: 17. From germline, CDR1 is SGHAT and CDR2 FQNNGV. The CDR3: CASSPSGTGLECYTF. Here the CDR3 DNA reads TGTGCCAGTAGCCCTAGTGGGACAGGGTTAGAGTGCTACACCTTC.

The J gene is TRBJ1-2, the V gene TRBV6-1, with a weak D call TRBD1 (5 bases). V was trimmed by 0 bases and J by 6 bases, leaving 17 bases between them. The CDR3 runs to 16 residues. From germline, CDR1 is MNHNS and CDR2 SASEGT. CDR3 coding DNA: TGTGCCAGCAGTGAAGCGGTGTGGGACTCGAGAAATGGCTACACCTTC. It encodes CASSEAVWDSRNGYTF.

This clonotype was seen at least ten times. The chain combines TRBV28 with TRBJ2-7, with D tentatively TRBD1 (5 bases). Trimming took 4 bases from V and 3 from J, leaving 10 bases between them. This CDR3 is 13 amino acids long. CDR1 is MDHEN and CDR2 is SYDVKM in the germline V gene. The CDR3 region is CASSYGQGYEQYF. In DNA form, the CDR3 reads TGTGCCAGCAGTTACGGCCAGGGCTACGAGCAGTACTTC.

This clonotype occurred once. CDR3 sequence (DNA): TGCGCCAGCAGTGATCAGGGGCTGGATGAGCAGTTCTTC. This gives the protein CASSDQGLDEQFF. The J gene is TRBJ2-1, the V gene TRBV10-1, with D perhaps matching TRBD1 (6 bases). Trimming stripped 3 bases from V and 8 bases from J, with 11 bases between. The CDR3 contains 13 residues. CDR1 and CDR2 from the germline V gene are WNHNN and SYGVQD (reference sequence).

To note about this clonotype: With a much larger clone just one base away, this may be a read error. The chain has TRBV6-5 and TRBJ1-2; D remains unclear. Germline lookup yields CDR1 MNHEY and CDR2 SVGAGI. The length of the CDR3 is 15 residues. The CDR3 sequence: CASSYFGDQGYGYIF. CDR3 DNA sequence: TGTGCCAGCAGTTACTTCGGTGATCAAGGCTATGGCTACATCTTC.

As concerns this clonotype: A much larger clone lies one base from this, so it may be a read error. This chain uses TRBV6-1 with TRBJ2-3, with TRBD2 as a possible D gene (5 bases). There are 14 residues in the CDR3. Germline assignment: CDR1 MNHNS and CDR2 SASEGT. The CDR3 DNA reads as TGTGTCAGCAGTGAACTAGGAGCCACAGATACGCAGTATTTT. Translating gives CVSSELGATDTQYF.

A few counts support this clonotype. The V call is TRBV6-5, the J call TRBJ2-2; no firm D call. V gave up 4 bases and J gave up 4 bases, with 7 bases separating them. There are 13 residues in the CDR3. Germline lookup yields CDR1 MNHEY and CDR2 SVGAGI. CDR3 protein: CASSLGITGELFF. As DNA, the CDR3 is TGTGCCAGCAGTTTGGGCATCACCGGGGAGCTGTTTTTT.

With respect to this clonotype: The conserved final phenylalanine or tryptophan is absent from the CDR3, which likely points to a read error. It is unclear where the CDR3 begins or ends on the DNA, so no DNA is shown, and the CDR3 is as TCRdb lists it. The genes are TRBV11-2 and TRBJ2-7; the table's D call, TRBD1, has no DNA check behind it. Germline V gives CDR1 SGHAT, CDR2 FQNNGV. The CDR3 has 17 residues if both end residues are counted. The CDR3 loop is CASSLSSGRDLSYEQCS.

A word on this clonotype: A much larger clone sits a single nucleotide away, making a read error possible. The CDR3 loop reads CASRSTPRSGSFADTQYF. Written as DNA, the CDR3 is TGTGCCAGCAGATCAACCCCTCGTAGCGGGAGTTTCGCAGATACGCAGTATTTT. The chain recombines TRBV6-5 with TRBJ2-3, with TRBD2 identical over 9 bases. Germline assignment: CDR1 MNHEY and CDR2 SVGAGI. The CDR3 is made up of 18 amino acids. J was trimmed by 4 bases and V by 6 bases; bases with no gene match: 17.

On this clonotype itself: The conserved phenylalanine or tryptophan is not found at the CDR3 terminus, so this likely reflects a read error. This chain uses TRBV6-6 with TRBJ2-5; tentative D call: TRBD2 (5 bases). The germline V and J ends were trimmed by 7 bases and 7 bases, with 13 bases remaining between them. Germline loops: CDR1 MNHNY, CDR2 SVGAGI (reference sequence). The CDR3 spans 12 residues. Here the CDR3 DNA reads TGTGCCAGCAATCCGGGTGAGGGGACCCAGTACTCC. Its translation: CASNPGEGTQYS.

Of note for this clonotype: The germline gene is not matched at one end of the junction; a read error may be the cause. The chain recombines TRBV11-2 with TRBJ2-7; TRBD1 matches 11 bases. This CDR3 has 14 amino acids. Germline CDR1 SGHAT, CDR2 FQNNGV. CDR3 nucleotide sequence: TGTGCCAGTAGCTTAGGGACAGGGGGTCGCGAGCAGCACTTC. This encodes CASSLGTGGREQHF.

Points on this clonotype: The junction departs from the called germline gene at one end, perhaps through a read error. This chain uses TRBV11-2 with TRBJ2-7; TRBD2 agrees at 11 bases. CDR1 and CDR2 (germline): SGHAT, FQNNGV. The CDR3 spans 19 residues. The DNA for the CDR3 is TGTACCAGCACTTGGAGGAGTCTAGCGGGAGGAGAAGGGAAAGGCGAGCAGTACTTC. Its translation is CTSTWRSLAGGEGKGEQYF.

About this clonotype itself: Being one base from a much bigger clone, this may be a read error. The J gene is TRBJ1-2, the V gene TRBV12-5, with a weak D call TRBD1 (5 bases). Germline CDR1 LGHNT, CDR2 FRNRAP. This CDR3 is 13 amino acids long. CDR3 nucleotide sequence: TGTGCTGGTGGCCCCGACAGTAACTATGGCTACACCTTC. Its translation is CAGGPDSNYGYTF. The full variable domain, with the rest looked up from reference TRBV12-5 and TRBJ1-2, is DARVTQTPRHKVTEMGQEVTMRCQPILGHNTVFWYRQTMMQGLELLAYFRNRAPLDDSGMPKDRFSAEMPDATLATLKIQPSEPRDSAVYFCAGGPDSNYGYTFGSGTRLTVV.

A remark on this clonotype: The junction departs from germline at one end; a sequencing error may be responsible. The J gene is TRBJ2-1, the V gene TRBV11-3; 8 bases map to TRBD2. The CDR3 consists of 13 residues. Per germline, CDR1 SGHNT and CDR2 YENEEA. The CDR3, as DNA: TGTGCCAGCAGCTTGGAAGCGGGAGCTGAGCAGTCCTTC. Protein: CASSLEAGAEQSF.

The rearrangement uses TRBV5-1 and TRBJ1-5; tentatively, D is TRBD1 or TRBD2 (6 bases each). The assigned J gene may be wrong: the sequence end matches TRBJ2-3 better. Germline V gene lookup returns CDR1 SGHRS and CDR2 YFSETQ. The length of the CDR3 is 15 residues. The CDR3 sequence: CASSLGAGEAQPQYF. CDR3 coding DNA: TGCGCCAGCAGCTTGGGGGCAGGGGAGGCCCAGCCCCAGTATTTT.

Ten or more counts support this clonotype. This chain joins TRBV4-1 and TRBJ2-1; 10 bases are shared with TRBD2. The germline CDR1 and CDR2 sequences are MGHRA and YSYEKL. V gave up 0 bases and J gave up 4 bases; unmatched junction bases: 9. This CDR3 comprises 18 residues. The CDR3 region is CASSQDRASGSSYNEQFF. As DNA, the CDR3 is TGCGCCAGCAGCCAAGATCGGGCTAGCGGGAGTTCTTACAATGAGCAGTTCTTC.

Only one count was recorded for this clonotype. The junction departs from the called germline gene at one end, perhaps through a read error. The chain combines TRBV6-1 with TRBJ2-7; D uncertain. The CDR3 runs to 16 residues. Germline-derived CDR1 and CDR2 are MNHNS and SASEGT. In DNA form, the CDR3 reads TGTGACAGCAGTGAAGCCCTGAAGAGCTGGCCCTACGAGCAGTACTTC. Translating it yields CDSSEALKSWPYEQYF.

Comments on this clonotype: This could be a read error, since a much larger clone is one nucleotide away. CDR3: CASLRGSSYNERFF. DNA of the CDR3: TGTGCCTCCCTTAGAGGGAGCTCCTACAATGAGCGGTTCTTC. The rearrangement links TRBV30 to TRBJ2-1, with D possibly matching TRBD2 (5 bases). The CDR3 has 14 residues. The germline gives CDR1 GTSNPN, CDR2 SVGIG (reference sequence). Complete variable domain (other parts from reference TRBV30 and TRBJ2-1): SQTIHQWPATLVQPVGSPLSLECTVEGTSNPNLYWYRQAAGRGLQLLFYSVGIGQISSEVPQNLSASRPQDRQFILSSKKLLLSDSGFYLCASLRGSSYNERFFGPGTRLTVL.

The chain couples TRBV11-2 to TRBJ2-2, with D maybe TRBD2 (5 bases). The CDR3 runs to 15 residues. The V end lost 5 bases, the J end lost 14 bases, and 24 bases lay between the germline ends. The germline V gene has CDR1 SGHAT and CDR2 FQNNGV. Here the CDR3 reads CASSPLGGNTGKLFF. The DNA of the CDR3 is TGTGCCAGCAGCCCGCTGGGCGGAAACACCGGGAAACTGTTTTTT.

Ten or more counts support this clonotype. The chain combines TRBV29-1 with TRBJ2-7; tentative D call: TRBD1 (6 bases). The CDR3 sequence is 12 residues long. Germline V gene lookup returns CDR1 SQVTM and CDR2 ANQGSEA. V was pared by 6 bases and J by 0 bases, with 9 bases between. As DNA, the CDR3 is TGCAGCGTCCGGGACAACTCCTACGAGCAGTACTTC. It codes for CSVRDNSYEQYF.

With respect to this clonotype: A much bigger clone sits one base away, suggesting this may be a read error. The chain couples TRBV4-2 to TRBJ2-1, with D unclear. The V and J ends lost 4 bases and 2 bases respectively, with 12 bases between them. CDR1 and CDR2 from the germline V gene are LGHNA and YNFKEQ. The CDR3 has 15 amino acids. CDR3 residues: CASSPSLNAYNEQFF. As DNA, the CDR3 is TGTGCCAGCAGCCCCTCGCTCAACGCCTACAATGAGCAGTTCTTC.

This clonotype was seen just once. At one end, the junction sequence differs from germline, possibly due to a read error. The rearrangement links TRBV29-1 to TRBJ2-5; D unresolved. The germline CDR1 and CDR2 sequences are SQVTM and ANQGSEA. This CDR3 contains 12 residues. CDR3 nucleotides: TGCGGCGTAGAGAGAGTCTTGGAGACCCAGTACTTC. Translated: CGVERVLETQYF.

Regarding this clonotype: A much larger clone differs by one base, so this may be a read error. The V and J genes are TRBV12-3 or TRBV12-4 and TRBJ2-7; the D gene is possibly TRBD2 (5 bases). The CDR3 runs to 15 residues. CDR3 residues: CTSSLARTLSYEQYF. The DNA for the CDR3 is TGTACCAGCAGTTTAGCCCGGACTCTCTCCTACGAGCAGTACTTC.

This clonotype was detected many times. The CDR3 here is CASSRGGDYNYEQYF. The DNA of the CDR3 is TGTGCCAGCAGCCGGGGGGGGGACTACAACTACGAGCAGTACTTC. This chain uses TRBV12-3 or TRBV12-4 with TRBJ2-7, with TRBD2 matching over 8 bases. V shed 6 bases and J 3 bases; nucleotides not matched to a gene: 10. This CDR3 has 15 amino acids.

Comments on this clonotype: At one end the junction does not follow the germline gene, possibly because of a read error. The rearrangement joins TRBV4-1 to TRBJ1-4; 9 bases are a match to TRBD1. CDR3 size: 15 residues. Germline loops: CDR1 MGHRA, CDR2 YSYEKL. The CDR3 protein is CAGSLTGTGFEKLFF. CDR3 in DNA: TGCGCCGGCAGCCTTACCGGGACAGGGTTCGAAAAACTGTTTTTT.

This chain connects TRBV6-5 to TRBJ2-7, with a possible D match to TRBD2 (6 bases). CDR1 and CDR2 (germline): MNHEY, SVGAGI. Trimming shortened V by 1 base and J by 4 bases, and 11 bases separated the two germline ends. The CDR3 has 14 residues. CDR3 coding DNA: TGTGCCAGCAGTTACTTAACTAGCATGTACGAGCAGTACTTC. Amino acids: CASSYLTSMYEQYF.

About this clonotype: A much larger clone lies one base from this, so it may be a read error. The chain recombines TRBV4-2 with TRBJ2-2; D tentatively reads TRBD1 or TRBD2 (6 bases each). There are 19 residues in the CDR3. CDR1 LGHNA and CDR2 YNFKEQ come from the germline V gene. V was trimmed by 0 bases and J by 1 base, leaving 18 bases between them. CDR3 in DNA: TGTGCCAGCAGCCAAGATAATGAGGGGGGCTCGCGGAACACCGGGGAGCTGTTTTTT. This gives the protein CASSQDNEGGSRNTGELFF.

This clonotype has at least ten counts. The chain couples TRBV29-1 to TRBJ1-1, with TRBD1 as a possible D gene (5 bases). Germline-derived CDR1 and CDR2 are SQVTM and ANQGSEA. Trimming took 2 bases from V and 5 from J, leaving 9 bases between them. There are 12 residues in the CDR3. The chain's CDR3 is CSVEWWGTEAFF. In nucleotides, the CDR3 is TGCAGCGTTGAATGGTGGGGGACTGAAGCTTTCTTT.

The chain couples TRBV18 to TRBJ2-7; D is unresolved. This CDR3 is 15 amino acids long. V lost 6 bases and J 0 bases, leaving 15 bases between the germline ends. From germline, CDR1 is KGHSH and CDR2 LQKENI. The chain's CDR3 is CASSLTVDNSYEQYF. The CDR3 DNA follows: TGTGCCAGCTCCCTAACCGTCGACAACTCCTACGAGCAGTACTTC.